Sequencing of this T cell receptor beta chain was carried out in a study of T-cell reconstitution after alpha-beta-depleted transplantation in children. In this sample, this clonotype turned up a few times. V lost 7 bases to trimming and J lost 7 bases, with 23 bases between them. CDR3 length: 16 residues. Using unique molecular identifiers, the investigators prepared the TCRbeta library. TCRdb re-analysed the PCR reads in MiXCR, keeping a single row per CDR3 protein. The sample has about 980,000 distinct CDR3 sequences, roughly 31% seen once. This clonotype was obtained from a boy in the first two years of life who had a stem cell transplant for SCID, so the T cells may come from the graft donor. The source was PBMCs, mostly from graft donor cells, collected 360 days after TCRalphabeta/CD19-depleted stem cell transplant. The J gene is TRBJ2-1, the V gene TRBV12-3 or TRBV12-4; D tentatively fits TRBD1 or TRBD2 (5 bases each). The CDR3 region is CASIQGTFGPINEQFF. DNA of the CDR3: TGTGCCAGCATTCAAGGGACCTTTGGGCCCATTAATGAGCAGTTCTTC.